This T cell receptor (beta chain) was documented in a study of regulatory T cells in long-lasting Graves disease. The time point was: persistent/refractory GD, antithyroid drugs over 5 years with positive TRAb. After RNA was extracted from PBMCs, the TCR library was made from it. Through Arm-PCR of CDR3 regions and iRepertoire HTBI primers, TCR beta libraries were built. From the multiplex PCR reads, TCRdb called clonotypes with MiXCR, one entry per CDR3 protein. The table has 500,000 to 800,000 distinct CDR3 sequences, around 30% seen once. Points on this clonotype: The antigen remains unidentified.

Trimming took off 1 base at V and 0 bases at J, with 13 bases between the two ends. The CDR3 runs to 15 residues. The germline CDR1 and CDR2 sequences are DFQATT and SNEGSKA (reference sequence). General study points: TRBV28, TRBJ1-2 and TRBJ2-5 were segments that persistent disease favored.

The gene calls are TRBV20-1 and TRBJ2-7; TRBD2 might be the D (5 bases). Here the sequenced sample was peripheral blood mononuclear cells (PBMCs), taken when the disease was refractory, from a patient treated with antithyroid drugs. The receptor was isolated from a female donor with Graves disease. CDR3 region: CSARVDYHSSYEQYF. The DNA for the CDR3 is TGCAGTGCTAGAGTAGACTATCACAGCTCCTACGAGCAGTACTTC.